The 24 T cell receptor beta chains in this list originate from one sample, sequenced in a study of blood T cell repertoires in COVID-19. TCRdb's copy holds only in-frame clones and misses some; the assay was immunoSEQ multiplex PCR. Of about 44,000 clones listed, 85% to 95% were seen once; the top ten hold 0.37%. The specimen was peripheral blood. The receptors derive from a man aged 45 to 65 with COVID-19, enrolled during active disease.

This chain connects TRBV6-5 to TRBJ2-7, with TRBD1 identical over 9 bases. The trim removed 7 bases at V and 5 bases at J, leaving 6 bases unmatched. There are 13 residues in the CDR3. The germline V gene encodes CDR1 MNHEY and CDR2 SVGAGI. The CDR3 DNA reads as TGTGCCAGCACCCCACAGGGGGCTGACGAGCAGTACTTC. Encoded protein: CASTPQGADEQYF.

This chain joins TRBV3-1 (or the pseudogene TRBV3-2) and TRBJ2-2, with D hard to call. Germline CDR1 and CDR2: LGHDT and YNNKEL (reference sequence). The CDR3 runs 14 residues. The V end was cut by 7 bases, the J end by 0 bases, with 9 bases between. The CDR3 spells CASTEQSNTGELFF. The CDR3 DNA is TGTGCCAGCACCGAACAGTCGAACACCGGGGAGCTGTTTTTT.

Comments on this clone: One end of the junction fails to match germline, which may point to a read error. The chain carries TRBV7-3 and TRBJ2-5; D perhaps matches TRBD2 (6 bases). This CDR3 is 15 amino acids long. CDR1 and CDR2 from the germline V gene are SGHTA and FQGTGA. CDR3 protein: CASSLTSGVGETQYF. The CDR3 nucleotides are TGTGCCAGCAGCCTAACCTCGGGAGTAGGAGAGACCCAGTACTTC. The full variable domain, rest sourced from reference TRBV7-3 and TRBJ2-5, is GAGVSQTPSNKVTEKGKYVELRCDPISGHTALYWYRQSLGQGPEFLIYFQGTGAADDSGLPNDRFFAVRPEGSVSTLKIQRTERGDSAVYLCASSLTSGVGETQYFGPGTRLLVL.

The chain is built from TRBV12-5 and TRBJ1-5; D unresolved. Between the trimmed V and J ends, which lost 0 bases and 5 bases, there was a span of 11 bases. This CDR3 is built from 15 residues. CDR1 and CDR2 from the germline V gene are LGHNT and FRNRAP. CDR3 in amino acids: CASGLVIDGYQPQHF. The CDR3 DNA follows: TGTGCTAGTGGTTTGGTAATCGACGGGTATCAGCCCCAGCATTTT.

The V call is TRBV10-3, the J call TRBJ1-4; tentative D call: TRBD1 (6 bases). CDR1 and CDR2 (germline): ENHRY, SYGVKD. V was pared by 3 bases and J by 7 bases, with 6 bases between. The CDR3 covers 12 residues. Here the CDR3 DNA reads TGTGCCATCAGTGACAGGGGTGAAAAACTGTTTTTT. It specifies CAISDRGEKLFF.

The CDR3 sequence: CASSLYEGAYEQYF. The CDR3 DNA follows: TGTGCCAGCAGCTTATACGAAGGGGCCTACGAGCAGTACTTC. The chain couples TRBV7-9 to TRBJ2-7; D may be TRBD1 (5 bases). Germline-derived CDR1 and CDR2 are SEHNR and FQNEAQ (reference sequence). The CDR3 is made up of 14 amino acids. V lost 2 bases and J lost 2, with 10 bases in between. The full variable domain, with the rest looked up from reference TRBV7-9 and TRBJ2-7, is DTGVSQNPRHKITKRGQNVTFRCDPISEHNRLYWYRQTLGQGPEFLTYFQNEAQLEKSRLLSDRFSAERPKGSFSTLEIQRTEQGDSAMYLCASSLYEGAYEQYFGPGTRLTVT.

The V call is TRBV5-1, the J call TRBJ2-2; 8 positions agree with TRBD2. V was clipped by 3 bases and J by 6 bases; unmatched bases: 19. The CDR3 has 19 residues. CDR1 is SGHRS and CDR2 is YFSETQ in the germline V gene. The CDR3 DNA is TGCGCCAGCAGCTCTCCTACCAGAACACCCGGGACTAGTGCCGGGGAGCTGTTTTTT. Protein product: CASSSPTRTPGTSAGELFF.

This clone has a handful of counts. The rearrangement uses TRBV27 and TRBJ1-2; 7 bases line up with TRBD1. The germline V gene encodes CDR1 MNHEY and CDR2 SMNVEV (reference sequence). The CDR3 length is 13 residues. V trimming: 4 bases; J trimming: 6 bases; junction bases outside the gene matches: 5. The DNA of the CDR3 is TGTGCCAGCAGTTACTCCGGGACAGATGGCTACACCTTC. Its translation: CASSYSGTDGYTF.

The chain employs TRBV1 and TRBJ2-5; whether TRBD2, the table's D call, matches the DNA was not checked. TRBV1 corresponds to a pseudogene. The CDR3 spans 17 residues. The CDR3 is CTSSQCRSAGDQETQYF. For the CDR3, the DNA is TGCACCAGCAGCCAATGCAGGAGCGCGGGGGACCAAGAGACCCAGTACTTC.

The chain uses TRBV7-9 and TRBJ1-1, with TRBD1 identical over 8 bases. V dropped 5 bases and J dropped 7; count of bases not matched to a gene: 9. Germline CDR1 reads SEHNR; CDR2 reads FQNEAQ (reference sequence). The CDR3 consists of 14 residues. The CDR3 nucleotides read TGTGCCAGCAGCCCTTTGGACAGGGAAAATGAAGCTTTCTTT. Translating gives CASSPLDRENEAFF.

The rearrangement joins TRBV7-3 to TRBJ1-2; TRBD1 matches 7 bases. Unmatched junction bases numbered 0, after V lost 2 bases and J lost 3 bases. The CDR3 is made up of 13 amino acids. Germline loops: CDR1 SGHTA, CDR2 FQGTGA. CDR3 sequence reads: CASSLGQDYGYTF. As DNA, the CDR3 is TGTGCCAGCAGCTTAGGACAGGACTATGGCTACACCTTC.

This rearrangement joins TRBV9 to TRBJ1-1; 7 bases agree with TRBD1. CDR3 size: 12 residues. V lost 7 bases to trimming and J lost 1 base; unmatched junction nucleotides: 1. Germline loops: CDR1 SGDLS, CDR2 YYNGEE. The CDR3 DNA follows: TGTGCCAGCGGACAGGCGAACACTGAAGCTTTCTTT. Translated, it gives CASGQANTEAFF.

This clone was observed a few times. This rearrangement joins TRBV2 to TRBJ1-5, with D perhaps TRBD1 (6 bases). V shed 0 bases and J shed 3 bases, with 12 bases lying between them. The CDR3 contains 16 residues. Germline assignment: CDR1 SNHLY and CDR2 FYNNEI. The DNA of the CDR3 is TGTGCCAGCAGTGAAGCGCAGGGGAGGGTCAATCAGCCCCAGCATTTT. Its translation is CASSEAQGRVNQPQHF.

V is TRBV19 and J is TRBJ1-2; D remains ambiguous. Germline CDR1 LNHDA, CDR2 SQIVND (reference sequence). The CDR3 sequence is 14 residues long. Trimming stripped 3 bases from V and 5 bases from J, with 13 bases between. The CDR3, as DNA: TGTGCCAGTAGTATCCCCCTCACCACTTATGGCTACACCTTC. This sequence encodes CASSIPLTTYGYTF.

The J gene is TRBJ1-3, the V gene TRBV24-1, with 8 bases that match TRBD1. CDR3 length: 21 residues. Per germline, CDR1 KGHDR and CDR2 SFDVKD. J gave up 0 bases and V 4 bases, and 19 bases lay outside the gene matches. The CDR3 sequence: CATSDIAGTGVYIVSGNTIYF. In DNA form, the CDR3 reads TGTGCCACCAGTGACATCGCGGGGACAGGTGTTTATATTGTCTCTGGAAACACCATATATTTT.

The count of this clone is one. The chain combines TRBV25-1 with TRBJ1-2, with 8 bases lining up with TRBD1. The CDR3 contains 15 residues. The V gene's germline CDR1 is MGHDK and CDR2 SYGVNS. V shed 2 bases and J 4 bases; nucleotides not matched to a gene: 6. The CDR3 nucleotides are TGTGCCAGCAGTGAACCGGGACAGGACCTCTATGGCTACACCTTC. Its protein is CASSEPGQDLYGYTF.

This clone was observed a few times. This sequence joins TRBV4-1 and TRBJ1-1, with D uncertain. The CDR3 extends over 15 amino acids. V was trimmed by 1 base and J by 1 base, leaving 10 bases between them. The germline gives CDR1 MGHRA, CDR2 YSYEKL. CDR3 sequence (DNA): TGCGCCAGCAGCCAAGGGGAGCTGGGGAACACTGAAGCTTTCTTT. Amino acid sequence: CASSQGELGNTEAFF.

V and J are TRBV9 and TRBJ2-5; 12 positions agree with TRBD2. The CDR3 loop spans 16 amino acids. Per the germline V gene, CDR1 is SGDLS and CDR2 is YYNGEE. The J segment lost 5 bases and the V segment lost 2 bases, leaving 7 bases of the junction unmatched. This CDR3 reads CASSVSTSGSHETQYF. CDR3 nucleotide sequence: TGTGCCAGCAGCGTTTCGACTAGCGGGAGCCATGAGACCCAGTACTTC. Full variable domain (remainder filled in from reference TRBV9 and TRBJ2-5): DSGVTQTPKHLITATGQRVTLRCSPRSGDLSVYWYQQSLDQGLQFLIQYYNGEERAKGNILERFSAQQFPDLHSELNLSSLELGDSALYFCASSVSTSGSHETQYFGPGTRLLVL.

J is TRBJ2-3 and V is TRBV5-1, with 8 bases identical to TRBD2. Trimming at V came to 3 bases and at J to 2 bases, leaving 14 bases not matched to a gene. Germline V lookup: CDR1 SGHRS, CDR2 YFSETQ. The CDR3 extends over 18 amino acids. The CDR3 DNA reads TGCGCCAGCAGCTGGGGATTCACAACTAGCGGTCACACAGATACGCAGTATTTT. Amino acids: CASSWGFTTSGHTDTQYF.

The chain is built from TRBV6-6 and TRBJ1-4; 9 positions match TRBD1. Trimming removed 6 bases from V and 7 bases from J; junction bases left unmatched: 6. The CDR3 is 14 residues long. Germline lookup yields CDR1 MNHNY and CDR2 SVGAGI (reference sequence). CDR3 nucleotide sequence: TGTGCCAGCAGCTACACAGGGGGCATTGAAAAACTGTTTTTT. This encodes CASSYTGGIEKLFF.

The genes are TRBV5-1 and TRBJ2-5, with TRBD2 identical over 14 bases. The CDR3 sequence is 17 residues long. Germline V CDR1 and CDR2: SGHRS, YFSETQ. V dropped 4 bases and J dropped 3; count of bases not matched to a gene: 8. The CDR3 DNA follows: TGCGCCAGCAGCACCGTACCGGGACTAGCGGGAGAAGAGACCCAGTACTTC. This encodes CASSTVPGLAGEETQYF.

CDR3 loop: CASSQVGSSYTF. CDR3 DNA: TGTGCCAGCAGCCAAGTTGGCAGTAGCTACACCTTC. The chain links TRBV3-1 (or the pseudogene TRBV3-2) to TRBJ1-2; D gene uncertain. The CDR3 is made up of 12 amino acids. The V and J ends lost 1 base and 9 bases respectively, with 9 bases between them. Germline V lookup: CDR1 LGHDT, CDR2 YNNKEL (reference sequence).

V and J are TRBV28 and TRBJ1-5; the match to TRBD1 covers 7 bases. V lost 4 bases and J lost 4; bases outside the gene matches: 13. Germline CDR1 reads MDHEN; CDR2 reads SYDVKM. The CDR3 is made up of 17 amino acids. The CDR3: CASSSRLSWDRNQPQHF. The CDR3 DNA is TGTGCCAGCAGTTCGCGCCTTTCCTGGGACAGAAATCAGCCCCAGCATTTT.

The chain carries TRBV5-1 and TRBJ2-3; D perhaps matches TRBD2 (5 bases). Germline CDR1 and CDR2: SGHRS and YFSETQ. Trimming removed 3 bases at V and 1 base at J, with 15 bases between. The CDR3 totals 16 residues. CDR3 region: CASSSLGLAGTDTQYF. Here the CDR3 DNA reads TGCGCCAGCAGCTCCTTAGGGCTAGCTGGCACAGATACGCAGTATTTT.